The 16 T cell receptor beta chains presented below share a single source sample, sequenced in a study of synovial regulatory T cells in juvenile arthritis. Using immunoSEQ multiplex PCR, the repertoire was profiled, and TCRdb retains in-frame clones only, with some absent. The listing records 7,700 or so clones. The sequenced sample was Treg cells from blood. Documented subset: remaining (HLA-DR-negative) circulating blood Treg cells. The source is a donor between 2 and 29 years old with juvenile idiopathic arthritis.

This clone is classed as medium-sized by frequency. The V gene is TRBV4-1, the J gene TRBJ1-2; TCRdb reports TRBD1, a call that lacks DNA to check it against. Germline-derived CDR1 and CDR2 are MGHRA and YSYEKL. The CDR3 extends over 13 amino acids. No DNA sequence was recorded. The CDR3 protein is CASSQTGPYGYTF.

CDR3 amino acids: CASSLGTGLGSYNEQFF. This chain joins TRBV28 and TRBJ2-1; no DNA is available, so the TRBD1 call from TCRdb remains unchecked. The CDR3 totals 17 residues. The DNA is not on file. Germline CDR1 MDHEN, CDR2 SYDVKM.

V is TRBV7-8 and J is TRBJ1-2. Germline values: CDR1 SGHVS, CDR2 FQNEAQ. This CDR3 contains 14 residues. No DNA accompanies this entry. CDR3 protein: CASSPLLPTRGYTF.

The CDR3 loop reads CSVEEGLAGAGDEQFF. V and J are TRBV29-1 and TRBJ2-1; TCRdb outputs TRBD2, but without DNA this stays unchecked. This CDR3 spans 16 amino acids. No DNA is listed. The germline gives CDR1 SQVTM, CDR2 ANQGSEA.

The CDR3 region is CASSPDRDHEKLFF. This chain links TRBV19 with TRBJ1-4; TCRdb names TRBD1, which stays unverified in the absence of DNA. Germline V lookup: CDR1 LNHDA, CDR2 SQIVND (reference sequence). The CDR3 consists of 14 residues. Only the protein is on record.

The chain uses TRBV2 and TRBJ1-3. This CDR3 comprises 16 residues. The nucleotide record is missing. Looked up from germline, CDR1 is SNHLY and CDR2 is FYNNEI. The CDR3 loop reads CASSESQTAGGNTIYF.

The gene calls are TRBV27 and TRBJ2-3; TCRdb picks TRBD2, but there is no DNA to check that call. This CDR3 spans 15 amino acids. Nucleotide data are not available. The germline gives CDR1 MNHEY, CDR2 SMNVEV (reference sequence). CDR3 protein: CASSLSAVGTDTQYF.

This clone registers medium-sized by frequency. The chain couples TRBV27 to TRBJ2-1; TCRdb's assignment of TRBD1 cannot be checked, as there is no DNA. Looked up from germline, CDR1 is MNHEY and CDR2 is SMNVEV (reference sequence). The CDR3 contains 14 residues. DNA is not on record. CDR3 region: CASSWGQGVGEQFF.

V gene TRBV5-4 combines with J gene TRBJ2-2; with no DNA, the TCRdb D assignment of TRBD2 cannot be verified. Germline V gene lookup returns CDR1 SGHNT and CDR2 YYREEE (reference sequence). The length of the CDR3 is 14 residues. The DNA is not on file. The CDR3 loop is CASRPGVVTGELFF.

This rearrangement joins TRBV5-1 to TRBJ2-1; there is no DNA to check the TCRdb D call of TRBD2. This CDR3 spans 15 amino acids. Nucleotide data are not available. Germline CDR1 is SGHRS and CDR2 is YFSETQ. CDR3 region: CASSLVVSLDNEQFF.

The CDR3 loop is CAWTACHPSDTGQPQHF. This chain connects TRBV30 to TRBJ1-5. This CDR3 is built from 17 residues. The coding DNA is unavailable. Per the germline V gene, CDR1 is GTSNPN and CDR2 is SVGIG (reference sequence).

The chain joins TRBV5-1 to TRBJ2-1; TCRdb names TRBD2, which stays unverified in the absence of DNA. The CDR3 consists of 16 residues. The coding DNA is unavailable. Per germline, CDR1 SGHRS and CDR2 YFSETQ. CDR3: CASSYSGGGSYNEQFF.

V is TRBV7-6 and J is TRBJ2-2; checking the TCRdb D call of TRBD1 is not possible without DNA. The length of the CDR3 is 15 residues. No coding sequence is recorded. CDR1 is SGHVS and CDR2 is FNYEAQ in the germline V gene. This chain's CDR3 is CASTQVVTNTGELFF.

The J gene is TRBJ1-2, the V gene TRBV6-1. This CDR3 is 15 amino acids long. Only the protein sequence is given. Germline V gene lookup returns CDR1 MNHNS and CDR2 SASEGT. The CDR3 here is CASREVAGSADGYTF.

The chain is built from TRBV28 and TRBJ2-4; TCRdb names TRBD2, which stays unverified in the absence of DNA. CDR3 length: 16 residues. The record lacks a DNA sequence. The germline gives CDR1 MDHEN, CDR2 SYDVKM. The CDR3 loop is CASSGGGSVAKNIQYF.

The CDR3 reads CASSLGGVKHTEAFF. This chain connects TRBV5-1 to TRBJ1-1. Germline values: CDR1 SGHRS, CDR2 YFSETQ. The CDR3 covers 15 residues. DNA was not recorded. Variable domain in full (rest from reference TRBV5-1 and TRBJ1-1): KAGVTQTPRYLIKTRGQQVTLSCSPISGHRSVSWYQQTPGQGLQFLFEYFSETQRNKGNFPGRFSGRQFSNSRSEMNVSTLELGDSALYLCASSLGGVKHTEAFFGQGTRLTVV.